Following are 20 T cell receptor beta chains from one sample sequenced in a study of shared clonotypes between healthy human individuals. The method was immunoSEQ multiplex PCR; TCRdb's version includes in-frame clones alone and lacks a portion of them. The table records about 2.5 million clones, 80% to 95% of them present only once. Sequencing used naive CD4+ T cells from PBMCs. Stated subset: CD45RA+ positively selected. The origin of the receptors is a young man in good health. Some clones in this sample may be carry-over from other donors' samples.

The J gene is TRBJ1-1, the V gene TRBV6-5; D is unclear. V dropped 3 bases and J dropped 3 bases, with 14 bases sitting between them. The CDR3 runs 15 residues. The V gene's germline CDR1 is MNHEY and CDR2 SVGAGI. The CDR3 loop is CASSYNRGPYTEAFF. The CDR3 DNA reads as TGTGCCAGCAGTTATAATCGAGGGCCGTACACTGAAGCTTTCTTT.

The J gene is TRBJ2-5, the V gene TRBV2; possibly TRBD1 for D (6 bases). The CDR3 totals 15 residues. Germline CDR1 is SNHLY and CDR2 is FYNNEI. V was shortened by 6 bases and J by 6 bases, with 20 bases between the two germline ends. CDR3 nucleotide sequence: TGTGCCAGCAGAGACGACAGGTTGGGGCCCCAGACCCAGTACTTC. Its translation: CASRDDRLGPQTQYF. The variable domain in full, with the rest retrieved from reference TRBV2 and TRBJ2-5, is EPEVTQTPSHQVTQMGQEVILRCVPISNHLYFYWYRQILGQKVEFLVSFYNNEISEKSEIFDDQFSVERPDGSNFTLKIRSTKLEDSAMYFCASRDDRLGPQTQYFGPGTRLLVL.

The chain recombines TRBV7-7 with TRBJ1-4; possible D gene TRBD1, 5 bases. Between the trimmed V and J ends, which lost 1 base and 2 bases, there was a span of 8 bases. The CDR3 runs to 15 residues. Per the germline V gene, CDR1 is SSHAT and CDR2 is FNYEAQ (reference sequence). DNA for the CDR3: TGTGCCAGCAGCTTAGTAGCAGGGACTAATGAAAAACTGTTTTTT. It is translated as CASSLVAGTNEKLFF.

The V call is TRBV30, the J call TRBJ1-2, with a tentative D call TRBD1 (5 bases). Between the trimmed V and J ends, which lost 0 bases and 14 bases, there was a span of 13 bases. CDR1 and CDR2 from the germline V gene are GTSNPN and SVGIG (reference sequence). The CDR3 contains 11 residues. The CDR3 sequence: CAWSVLGEGTF. As DNA, the CDR3 is TGTGCCTGGAGTGTCTTAGGGGAAGGGACCTTC.

The genes are TRBV7-8 and TRBJ2-7; 7 bases agree with TRBD1. The V gene's germline CDR1 is SGHVS and CDR2 FQNEAQ. J lost 3 bases, V lost 3 bases, and 8 bases had no gene match. The CDR3 has 15 amino acids. The DNA of the CDR3 is TGTGCCAGCAGCTTCCAGGGGGTCCCCCGCTACGAGCAGTACTTC. Translating gives CASSFQGVPRYEQYF.

The chain carries TRBV7-3 and TRBJ2-2, with D hard to call. This CDR3 contains 14 residues. The V gene lost 5 bases and the J gene lost 0 bases, with 7 bases spanning the gap. Germline-derived CDR1 and CDR2 are SGHTA and FQGTGA. This chain's CDR3 is CASSQWANTGELFF. In DNA, the CDR3 is TGTGCCAGCAGCCAGTGGGCGAACACCGGGGAGCTGTTTTTT. Complete variable domain (other parts from reference TRBV7-3 and TRBJ2-2): GAGVSQTPSNKVTEKGKYVELRCDPISGHTALYWYRQSLGQGPEFLIYFQGTGAADDSGLPNDRFFAVRPEGSVSTLKIQRTERGDSAVYLCASSQWANTGELFFGEGSRLTVL.

This clone was seen a few times. This sample includes further DNA sequences coding for the same CDR3. The chain uses TRBV18 and TRBJ1-1; 7 bases align to TRBD1. Losses at the gene ends were 2 bases for V and 3 bases for J; bases not matched to a gene: 6. Germline V lookup: CDR1 KGHSH, CDR2 LQKENI. This CDR3 has 15 residues. For the CDR3, the DNA is TGTGCCAGCTCACCAGTGACAGGGTCGGACACTGAAGCTTTCTTT. Translation gives CASSPVTGSDTEAFF.

V usage is TRBV7-9 and J usage is TRBJ2-7; TRBD1 agrees at 8 bases. The CDR3 totals 14 residues. Germline CDR1 and CDR2: SEHNR and FQNEAQ (reference sequence). V gave up 1 base and J gave up 5 bases; unmatched junction bases: 4. The CDR3 region has the DNA TGTGCCAGCAGCTTAGGGACAGGGAGGCACGAGCAGTACTTC. It encodes CASSLGTGRHEQYF.

Remarks on this clone: Other DNA sequences within the sample encode an identical CDR3. The rearrangement joins TRBV28 to TRBJ1-2; D unclear. This CDR3 comprises 12 residues. From germline, CDR1 is MDHEN and CDR2 SYDVKM. The V gene lost 6 bases and the J gene lost 0 bases, with 5 bases spanning the gap. The CDR3 spells CASSATNYGYTF. The CDR3 DNA reads TGTGCCAGCAGCGCAACTAACTATGGCTACACCTTC.

The gene calls are TRBV4-1 and TRBJ2-3; 8 nucleotides match TRBD2. V dropped 6 bases and J dropped 1; count of bases not matched to a gene: 9. The CDR3 runs to 16 residues. Germline lookup yields CDR1 MGHRA and CDR2 YSYEKL. The CDR3 DNA reads TGCGCCAGCAGATCTACCCCGGGAGGGGGCACAGATACGCAGTATTTT. Translated: CASRSTPGGGTDTQYF.

On this clone itself: The identical CDR3 is also encoded by other nucleotide sequences in the sample. V and J are TRBV15 and TRBJ2-1; the D is unclear. Germline V gives CDR1 LNHNV, CDR2 YYDKDF (reference sequence). V lost 3 bases and J 2 bases, leaving 5 bases between the germline ends. This CDR3 comprises 13 residues. CDR3 DNA: TGTGCCACCAGCAGGGGGACCTACAATGAGCAGTTCTTC. This sequence encodes CATSRGTYNEQFF.

The chain has TRBV30 and TRBJ2-5, with D possibly being TRBD2 (6 bases). The CDR3 sequence is 12 residues long. Deletions cut 4 bases from V and 3 bases from J, with 9 bases between. Germline V CDR1 and CDR2: GTSNPN, SVGIG (reference sequence). The CDR3 DNA follows: TGTGCCTGGACTAGCGCAAAAGAGACCCAGTACTTC. Amino acids: CAWTSAKETQYF.

CDR3 residues: CAWSVGGVSTEAFF. The CDR3 DNA reads as TGTGCCTGGAGTGTCGGGGGGGTGTCGACTGAAGCTTTCTTT. The chain combines TRBV30 with TRBJ1-1, with a possible D match to TRBD1 (5 bases). The CDR3 is 14 residues long. Germline V gene data show CDR1 as GTSNPN and CDR2 as SVGIG (reference sequence). V was pared by 0 bases and J by 5 bases, with 13 bases between. Together with reference TRBV30 and TRBJ1-1, the CDR3 gives the full variable domain: SQTIHQWPATLVQPVGSPLSLECTVEGTSNPNLYWYRQAAGRGLQLLFYSVGIGQISSEVPQNLSASRPQDRQFILSSKKLLLSDSGFYLCAWSVGGVSTEAFFGQGTRLTVV.

The rearrangement joins TRBV11-2 to TRBJ2-1; possibly TRBD2 for D (6 bases). Trimming took 2 bases from V and 15 from J, leaving 26 bases between them. The CDR3 contains 16 residues. CDR1 is SGHAT, CDR2 FQNNGV, per germline. CDR3 nucleotides: TGTGCCAGCAGCTTATACCGTCAAGGTAGCGGTCGAGGGTTGTTCTTC. Translation: CASSLYRQGSGRGLFF.

With respect to this clone: The sample holds other DNA sequences that translate to the same CDR3. The chain is built from TRBV5-1 and TRBJ2-1; D ambiguous. Germline CDR1 SGHRS, CDR2 YFSETQ. This CDR3 region has 15 residues. The V end was cut by 0 bases, the J end by 2 bases, with 9 bases between. CDR3 coding DNA: TGCGCCAGCAGCTTGGGGTCGGTTGCCTACAATGAGCAGTTCTTC. Its translation is CASSLGSVAYNEQFF.

The rearrangement joins TRBV7-3 to TRBJ1-3, with D possibly being TRBD1 (6 bases). Germline-derived CDR1 and CDR2 are SGHTA and FQGTGA. The CDR3 extends over 16 amino acids. Deletions cut 4 bases from V and 0 bases from J, with 13 bases between. The CDR3 nucleotides read TGTGCCAGCAGCTCAGGACAGCCCGGCTCTGGAAACACCATATATTTT. Residues: CASSSGQPGSGNTIYF.

The V gene is TRBV14, the J gene TRBJ2-7; no firm D call. The CDR3 totals 14 residues. V gave up 3 bases and J gave up 2 bases, with 11 bases separating them. The germline CDR1 and CDR2 sequences are SGHDN and FVKESK. CDR3 in DNA: TGTGCCAGCAGCCATTCTTCAGCTGCCTACGAGCAGTACTTC. As protein: CASSHSSAAYEQYF.

The V call is TRBV5-4, the J call TRBJ2-7, with TRBD2 matching 7 bases. V lost 4 bases to trimming and J lost 2 bases; unmatched junction nucleotides: 6. The germline V gene encodes CDR1 SGHNT and CDR2 YYREEE (reference sequence). The CDR3 extends over 14 amino acids. DNA for the CDR3: TGTGCCAGCAGCACTAAGCGGGAACCCTACGAGCAGTACTTC. Translation gives CASSTKREPYEQYF.

The rearrangement uses TRBV2 and TRBJ1-2, with D possibly TRBD1 on 5 matching bases. Germline V CDR1 and CDR2: SNHLY, FYNNEI. Trimming shortened V by 4 bases and J by 10 bases, and 16 bases separated the two germline ends. This CDR3 spans 13 amino acids. CDR3 residues: CASSGSPLGLYTF. For the CDR3, the DNA is TGTGCCAGCAGTGGAAGCCCCCTGGGGCTCTACACCTTC.

The chain combines TRBV28 with TRBJ2-7, with no clear D. Looked up from germline, CDR1 is MDHEN and CDR2 is SYDVKM. V was clipped by 8 bases and J by 5 bases, with 22 bases between them. CDR3 length: 15 residues. For the CDR3, the DNA is TGTGCCAGCCGAGGTTCCGTATCGGTATCCGACGAGCAGTACTTC. Residues: CASRGSVSVSDEQYF.